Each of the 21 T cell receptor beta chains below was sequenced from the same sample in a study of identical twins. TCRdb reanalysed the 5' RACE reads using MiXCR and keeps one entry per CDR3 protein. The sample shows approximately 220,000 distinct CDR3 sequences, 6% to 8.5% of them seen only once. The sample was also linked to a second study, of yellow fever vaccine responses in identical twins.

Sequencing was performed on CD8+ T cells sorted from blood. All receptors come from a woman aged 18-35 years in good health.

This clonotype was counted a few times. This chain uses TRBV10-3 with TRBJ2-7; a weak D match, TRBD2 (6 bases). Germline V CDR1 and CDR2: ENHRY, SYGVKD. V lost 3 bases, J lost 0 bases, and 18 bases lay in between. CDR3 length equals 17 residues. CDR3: CAISDPAGRTDSYEQYF. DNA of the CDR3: TGTGCCATCAGTGACCCCGCGGGACGCACGGACTCCTACGAGCAGTACTTC.

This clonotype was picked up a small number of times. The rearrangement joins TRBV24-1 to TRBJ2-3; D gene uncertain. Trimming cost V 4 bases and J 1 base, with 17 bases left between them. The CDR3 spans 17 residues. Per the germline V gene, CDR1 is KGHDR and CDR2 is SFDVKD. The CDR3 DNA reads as TGTGCCACCAGTGACGACCAAACCCCCGCGGGCACAGATACGCAGTATTTT. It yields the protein CATSDDQTPAGTDTQYF.

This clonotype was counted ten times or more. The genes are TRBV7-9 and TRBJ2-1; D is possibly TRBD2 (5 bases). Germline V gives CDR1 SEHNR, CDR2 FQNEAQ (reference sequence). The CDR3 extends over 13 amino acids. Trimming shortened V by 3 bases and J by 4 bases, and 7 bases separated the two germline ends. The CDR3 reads CASSFGEYNEQFF. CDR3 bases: TGTGCCAGCAGCTTTGGGGAGTACAATGAGCAGTTCTTC.

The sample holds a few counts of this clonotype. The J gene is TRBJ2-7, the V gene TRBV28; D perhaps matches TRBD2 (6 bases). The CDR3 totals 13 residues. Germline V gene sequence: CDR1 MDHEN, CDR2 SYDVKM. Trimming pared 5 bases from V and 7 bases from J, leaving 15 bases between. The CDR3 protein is CASSQWRAGEQYF. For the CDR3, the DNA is TGTGCCAGCAGTCAGTGGAGGGCCGGGGAGCAGTACTTC.

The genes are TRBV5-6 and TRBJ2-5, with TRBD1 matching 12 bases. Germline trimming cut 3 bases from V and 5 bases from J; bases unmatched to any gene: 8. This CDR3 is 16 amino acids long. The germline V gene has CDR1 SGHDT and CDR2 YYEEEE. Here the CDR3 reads CASSSWGTGGAETQYF. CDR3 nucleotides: TGTGCCAGCAGCTCCTGGGGGACAGGGGGCGCGGAGACCCAGTACTTC.

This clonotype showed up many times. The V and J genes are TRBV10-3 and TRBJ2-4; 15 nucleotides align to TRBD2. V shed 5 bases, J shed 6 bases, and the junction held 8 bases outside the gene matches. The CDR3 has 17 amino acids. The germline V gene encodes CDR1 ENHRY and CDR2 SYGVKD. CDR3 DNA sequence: TGTGCCATCAGTTCGCCGGGACTAGCGGGAGGCGGAAACATTCAGTACTTC. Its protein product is CAISSPGLAGGGNIQYF.

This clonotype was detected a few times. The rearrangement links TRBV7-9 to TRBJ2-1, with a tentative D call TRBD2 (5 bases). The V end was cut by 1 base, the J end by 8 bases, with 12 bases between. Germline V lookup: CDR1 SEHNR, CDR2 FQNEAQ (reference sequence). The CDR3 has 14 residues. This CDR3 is CASSLDGGTYEQFF. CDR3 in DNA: TGTGCCAGCAGCTTAGACGGAGGTACCTATGAGCAGTTCTTC.

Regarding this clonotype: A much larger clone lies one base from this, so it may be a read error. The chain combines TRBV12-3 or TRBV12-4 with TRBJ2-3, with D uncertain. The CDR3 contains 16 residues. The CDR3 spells CASSLMARTITDTRYF. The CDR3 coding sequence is TGTGCCAGCAGTTTAATGGCCAGGACCATAACAGATACGCGGTATTTT.

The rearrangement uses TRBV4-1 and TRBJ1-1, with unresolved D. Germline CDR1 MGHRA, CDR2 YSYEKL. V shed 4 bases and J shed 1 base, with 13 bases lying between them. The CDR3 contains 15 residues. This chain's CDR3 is CASSPKVGQNTEAFF. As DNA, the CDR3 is TGCGCCAGCAGCCCCAAGGTCGGGCAGAACACTGAAGCTTTCTTT.

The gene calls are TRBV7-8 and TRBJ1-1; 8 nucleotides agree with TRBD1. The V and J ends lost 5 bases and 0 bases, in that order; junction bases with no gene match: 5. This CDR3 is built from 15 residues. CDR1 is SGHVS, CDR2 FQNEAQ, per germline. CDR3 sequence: CASSRLRGLNTEAFF. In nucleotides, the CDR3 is TGTGCCAGCAGCCGTCTCAGGGGGCTGAACACTGAAGCTTTCTTT.

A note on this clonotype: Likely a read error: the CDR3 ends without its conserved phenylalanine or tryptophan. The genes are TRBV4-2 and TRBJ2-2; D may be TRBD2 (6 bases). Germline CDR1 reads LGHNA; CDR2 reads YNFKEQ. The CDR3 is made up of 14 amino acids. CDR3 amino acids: CASSPGTGGGELFC. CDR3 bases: TGTGCCAGCAGCCCTGGGACGGGCGGCGGGGAACTGTTTTGT.

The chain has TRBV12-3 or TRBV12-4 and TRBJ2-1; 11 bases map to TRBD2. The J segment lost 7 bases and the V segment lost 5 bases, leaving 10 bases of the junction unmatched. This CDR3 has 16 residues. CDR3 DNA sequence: TGTGCCAGCAGTCCCATAGCGGGGGGGCCGGGTAATGAGCAGTTCTTC. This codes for CASSPIAGGPGNEQFF.

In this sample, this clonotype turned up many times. CDR3 protein: CSAVGTGNQETQYF. The CDR3 DNA reads as TGCAGCGCCGTAGGGACAGGGAACCAAGAGACCCAGTACTTC. The V gene is TRBV29-1, the J gene TRBJ2-5, with 9 bases that match TRBD1. Germline CDR1 and CDR2: SQVTM and ANQGSEA. V lost 7 bases to trimming and J lost 0 bases; unmatched junction nucleotides: 6. The CDR3 runs 14 residues.

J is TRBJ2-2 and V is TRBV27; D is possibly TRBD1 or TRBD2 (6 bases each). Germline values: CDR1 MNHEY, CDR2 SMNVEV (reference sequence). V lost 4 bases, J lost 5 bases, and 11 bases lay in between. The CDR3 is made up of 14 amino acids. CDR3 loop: CASSWGALTGELFF. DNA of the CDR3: TGTGCCAGCAGTTGGGGGGCTTTGACCGGGGAGCTGTTTTTT.

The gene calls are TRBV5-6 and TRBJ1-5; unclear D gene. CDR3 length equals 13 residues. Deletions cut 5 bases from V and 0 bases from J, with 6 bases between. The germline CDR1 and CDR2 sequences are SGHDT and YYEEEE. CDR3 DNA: TGTGCCAGCAGTTCTGATAGCAATCAGCCCCAGCATTTT. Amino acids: CASSSDSNQPQHF. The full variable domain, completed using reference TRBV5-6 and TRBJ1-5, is DAGVTQSPTHLIKTRGQQVTLRCSPKSGHDTVSWYQQALGQGPQFIFQYYEEEERQRGNFPDRFSGHQFPNYSSELNVNALLLGDSALYLCASSSDSNQPQHFGDGTRLSIL.

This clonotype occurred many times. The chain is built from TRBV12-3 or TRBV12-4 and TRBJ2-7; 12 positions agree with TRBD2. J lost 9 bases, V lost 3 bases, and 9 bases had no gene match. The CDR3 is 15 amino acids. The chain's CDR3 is CASSLGLAGRKRQYF. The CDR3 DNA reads TGTGCCAGCAGTTTGGGACTAGCGGGCCGAAAAAGGCAGTACTTC.

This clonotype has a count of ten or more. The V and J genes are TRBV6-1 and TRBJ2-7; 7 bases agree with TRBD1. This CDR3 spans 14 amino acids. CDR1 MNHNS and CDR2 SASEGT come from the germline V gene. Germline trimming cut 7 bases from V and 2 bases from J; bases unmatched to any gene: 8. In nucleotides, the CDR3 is TGTGCCAGCACCAGGACAGGCCCAACCTACGAGCAGTACTTC. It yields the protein CASTRTGPTYEQYF.

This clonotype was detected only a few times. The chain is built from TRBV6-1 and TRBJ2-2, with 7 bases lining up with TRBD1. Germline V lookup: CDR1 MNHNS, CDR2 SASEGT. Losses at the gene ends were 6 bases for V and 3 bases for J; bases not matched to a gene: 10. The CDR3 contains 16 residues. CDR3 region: CASSLDETGHTGELFF. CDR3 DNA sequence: TGTGCCAGCAGCCTCGATGAGACAGGGCACACCGGGGAGCTGTTTTTT.

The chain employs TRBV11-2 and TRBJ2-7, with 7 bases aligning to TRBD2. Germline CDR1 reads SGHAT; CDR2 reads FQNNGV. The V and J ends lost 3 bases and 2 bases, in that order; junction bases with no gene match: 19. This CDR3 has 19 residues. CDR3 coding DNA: TGTGCCAGCAGCTTTTCGACGGGGGGAGGGGAGCGGGATGCCTACGAGCAGTACTTC. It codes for CASSFSTGGGERDAYEQYF.

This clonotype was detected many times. This chain's CDR3 is CASSSGSEQYV. In DNA form, the CDR3 reads TGTGCCAGCAGTTCGGGGAGCGAGCAGTACGTC. V is TRBV6-5 and J is TRBJ2-7; D perhaps matches TRBD2 (5 bases). The CDR3 totals 11 residues. V lost 4 bases and J lost 6, with 7 bases in between. Germline CDR1 MNHEY, CDR2 SVGAGI.

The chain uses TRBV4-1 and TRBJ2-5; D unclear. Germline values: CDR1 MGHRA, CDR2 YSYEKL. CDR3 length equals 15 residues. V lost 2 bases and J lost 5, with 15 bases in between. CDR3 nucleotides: TGCGCCAGCAGCCAACTCTCAATAGCTTCCGAGACCCAGTACTTC. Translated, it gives CASSQLSIASETQYF.